Below are 16 T cell receptor beta chains sequenced from a single sample in a study of PD-1 blockade in classical Hodgkin lymphoma. Exposure to brentuximab vedotin varied, and each patient had relapsed following autologous stem cell transplantation. TCRdb's copy holds only in-frame clones and misses some; the assay was immunoSEQ multiplex PCR. The data hold about 94,000 clones, with roughly 87% observed a single time. This material consisted of peripheral blood mononuclear cells (PBMCs), taken before the second cycle of nivolumab. Receptor source: a human donor with classical Hodgkin lymphoma.

This chain links TRBV9 with TRBJ2-1; 9 nucleotides match TRBD2. The germline V gene encodes CDR1 SGDLS and CDR2 YYNGEE. The V gene end was trimmed by 4 bases and the J gene end by 9 bases; junction bases not matched to a gene: 11. The CDR3 sequence is 15 residues long. CDR3 loop: CASSPFAGGQGEQFF. CDR3 DNA sequence: TGTGCCAGCAGCCCCTTCGCGGGGGGGCAAGGTGAGCAGTTCTTC.

The V call is TRBV5-5, the J call TRBJ2-7, with 8 bases that match TRBD1. The CDR3 is 15 residues long. Germline V CDR1 and CDR2: SGHKS, YYEKEE (reference sequence). The trim removed 3 bases at V and 1 base at J, leaving 6 bases unmatched. In DNA, the CDR3 is TGTGCCAGCAGCTACCGGGACAGGCCGTCCTACGAGCAGTACTTC. It encodes CASSYRDRPSYEQYF.

The chain carries TRBV6-6 and TRBJ2-2, with a possible D match to TRBD1 (5 bases). The CDR3 contains 13 residues. V lost 5 bases to trimming and J lost 4 bases, with 8 bases between them. The germline CDR1 and CDR2 sequences are MNHNY and SVGAGI (reference sequence). CDR3 region: CASSDRGTGELFF. Here the CDR3 DNA reads TGTGCCAGCAGTGATAGGGGCACCGGGGAGCTGTTTTTT.

V is TRBV10-2 and J is TRBJ2-4; no firm D call. The germline V gene encodes CDR1 WSHSY and CDR2 SAAADI. Trimming shortened V by 4 bases and J by 0 bases, and 10 bases separated the two germline ends. This CDR3 spans 15 amino acids. DNA of the CDR3: TGCGCCAGCAGTGTAAGGGTTCTAGCCAAAAACATTCAGTACTTC. Translated: CASSVRVLAKNIQYF.

The chain links TRBV4-1 to TRBJ1-2, with 7 bases identical to TRBD1. The CDR3 covers 12 residues. From germline, CDR1 is MGHRA and CDR2 YSYEKL. V shed 4 bases, J shed 4 bases, and the junction held 0 bases outside the gene matches. CDR3 protein: CASSPGGYGYTF. The CDR3 DNA reads as TGCGCCAGCAGCCCAGGGGGCTATGGCTACACCTTC.

The chain links TRBV18 to TRBJ1-1, with TRBD1 matching over 7 bases. This CDR3 spans 14 amino acids. CDR1 KGHSH and CDR2 LQKENI come from the germline V gene. J was trimmed by 10 bases and V by 6 bases; bases with no gene match: 14. CDR3 residues: CASSQGGQYQGAFF. The CDR3 nucleotides are TGTGCCAGCTCCCAAGGGGGACAGTATCAAGGAGCTTTCTTT.

V and J are TRBV4-1 and TRBJ1-3; D is unclear. The ends were cut back, 4 bases at V and 0 bases at J, with 19 bases in the middle. The CDR3 has 18 residues. The germline V gene has CDR1 MGHRA and CDR2 YSYEKL. The chain's CDR3 is CASSPRSSPTSSGNTIYF. The CDR3 coding sequence is TGCGCCAGCAGCCCCCGAAGTTCCCCCACTAGCTCTGGAAACACCATATATTTT.

This clone has just one count. The V gene is TRBV7-6, the J gene TRBJ2-7; D is perhaps TRBD1 (6 bases). This CDR3 spans 15 amino acids. The V end was cut by 1 base, the J end by 6 bases, with 16 bases between. CDR1 and CDR2 from the germline V gene are SGHVS and FNYEAQ. CDR3 nucleotide sequence: TGTGCCAGCAGCTTAGGGACAGAAACGGGGTCCGAGCAGTACTTC. Translated, it gives CASSLGTETGSEQYF.

The V call is TRBV5-8, the J call TRBJ1-5, with unresolved D. CDR3 length: 10 amino acids. V was shortened by 4 bases and J by 9 bases, with 5 bases between the two germline ends. Per the germline V gene, CDR1 is SGHTS and CDR2 is YDEGEE. In DNA form, the CDR3 reads TGTGCCAGCAGCCCTATGCCCCAGCATTTT. Its protein product is CASSPMPQHF.

For the CDR3, the DNA is TGTGCCAGCAGCTTAGGTCTATCGGACACCTACTCCTACGAGCAGTACTTC. Translation: CASSLGLSDTYSYEQYF. This chain uses TRBV11-1 with TRBJ2-7; the D gene is possibly TRBD1 (5 bases). Per the germline V gene, CDR1 is SGHAT and CDR2 is FQDESV (reference sequence). CDR3 length: 17 residues. The V end was cut by 1 base, the J end by 0 bases, with 16 bases between. Drawing the rest from reference TRBV11-1 and TRBJ2-7, the complete variable domain is EAEVAQSPRYKITEKSQAVAFWCDPISGHATLYWYRQILGQGPELLVQFQDESVVDDSQLPKDRFSAERLKGVDSTLKIQPAELGDSAMYLCASSLGLSDTYSYEQYFGPGTRLTVT.

The chain links TRBV29-1 to TRBJ2-1; 9 nucleotides line up with TRBD2. The ends lost 6 bases at V and 2 bases at J; junction bases unmatched: 8. Germline V gene data show CDR1 as SQVTM and CDR2 as ANQGSEA. The CDR3 loop spans 15 amino acids. Here the CDR3 reads CSVHGRGGAYNEQFF. The DNA for the CDR3 is TGCAGCGTCCACGGGCGGGGGGGCGCCTACAATGAGCAGTTCTTC.

The V and J genes are TRBV10-3 and TRBJ1-1, with D unclear. V was clipped by 6 bases and J by 1 base, with 9 bases between them. The germline gives CDR1 ENHRY, CDR2 SYGVKD. The CDR3 extends over 13 amino acids. CDR3 DNA sequence: TGTGCCATCAGGGAAACAGAGAACACTGAAGCTTTCTTT. Encoded protein: CAIRETENTEAFF.

This clone has just a few counts. CDR3 protein: CASSDFWDGYNSPLHF. The CDR3 DNA is TGCGCCAGCAGCGATTTTTGGGACGGCTATAATTCACCCCTCCACTTT. V and J are TRBV5-1 and TRBJ1-6; tentatively, D is TRBD1 (5 bases). Trimming removed 4 bases from V and 3 bases from J, with 14 bases in between. The CDR3 spans 16 residues. The germline V gene has CDR1 SGHRS and CDR2 YFSETQ.

The rearrangement uses TRBV18 and TRBJ2-4; D possibly corresponds to TRBD1 (5 bases). Germline CDR1 and CDR2: KGHSH and LQKENI. The CDR3 runs to 14 residues. Trimming removed 3 bases from V and 0 bases from J, with 6 bases in between. Here the CDR3 reads CASSPTEAKNIQYF. CDR3 nucleotides: TGTGCCAGCTCACCGACAGAAGCCAAAAACATTCAGTACTTC.

The V gene is TRBV27, the J gene TRBJ2-5; TRBD2 matches at 8 bases. Germline loops: CDR1 MNHEY, CDR2 SMNVEV (reference sequence). V was pared by 2 bases and J by 4 bases, with 9 bases of the junction left unmatched. The CDR3 has 16 amino acids. The CDR3: CASSLRSGRASETQYF. CDR3 in DNA: TGTGCCAGCAGTTTAAGGAGCGGGAGAGCCTCAGAGACCCAGTACTTC.

This chain links TRBV6-6 with TRBJ2-7; D gene uncertain. This CDR3 contains 14 residues. The germline V gene has CDR1 MNHNY and CDR2 SVGAGI (reference sequence). V was shortened by 1 base and J by 4 bases, with 11 bases between the two germline ends. CDR3 nucleotide sequence: TGTGCCAGCAGTTACTGGCAGGAAGGGTACGAGCAGTACTTC. It translates to CASSYWQEGYEQYF.